One sample yielded the 7 T cell receptor beta chains listed below, sequenced in a study of T cell changes during pregnancy in multiple sclerosis. Repertoires were generated with immunoSEQ multiplex PCR, while TCRdb's copy carries only in-frame clones and drops some. The sample contains tens of thousands of clones, around 92% of which appear only once. The starting material was peripheral blood, obtained after pregnancy. Receptors were obtained from a female donor in good health, enrolled as a control in a pregnancy study.

The chain employs TRBV19 and TRBJ1-1, with a tentative D call TRBD1 (6 bases). V gave up 6 bases and J gave up 1 base, with 9 bases separating them. Per germline, CDR1 LNHDA and CDR2 SQIVND (reference sequence). CDR3 size: 13 residues. The CDR3 here is CASSWGPNTEAFF. CDR3 DNA sequence: TGTGCCAGTAGCTGGGGGCCGAACACTGAAGCTTTCTTT.

This chain connects TRBV7-6 to TRBJ2-1; 7 nucleotides line up with TRBD2. With 1 base clipped from V and 8 bases from J, the junction kept 5 bases outside the gene matches. Germline assignment: CDR1 SGHVS and CDR2 FNYEAQ. The CDR3 contains 14 residues. CDR3 DNA: TGTGCCAGCAGCTTAGGGGGGGGATTCGATGAGCAGTTCTTC. Encoded protein: CASSLGGGFDEQFF.

This clone was observed a handful of times. The rearrangement uses TRBV5-4 and TRBJ1-2; TRBD1 might be the D (5 bases). V gave up 4 bases and J gave up 12 bases, with 16 bases separating them. This CDR3 has 12 amino acids. Germline V CDR1 and CDR2: SGHNT, YYREEE (reference sequence). The CDR3 nucleotides are TGTGCCAGCAGCGACGACAGTCAGGAGCACACCTTC. Encoded protein: CASSDDSQEHTF.

The rearrangement uses TRBV5-1 and TRBJ1-2; a possible D gene is TRBD1 (5 bases). The germline V gene has CDR1 SGHRS and CDR2 YFSETQ. Trimming left V 6 bases short and J 2 bases short, with 23 bases between. The length of the CDR3 is 17 residues. CDR3 sequence reads: CASIEPFRGSTNYGYTF. CDR3 sequence (DNA): TGCGCCAGCATCGAACCCTTTCGGGGGTCCACGAACTATGGCTACACCTTC.

This clone was seen a handful of times. V gene TRBV20-1 combines with J gene TRBJ1-1; no firm D call. Germline CDR1 is DFQATT and CDR2 is SNEGSKA (reference sequence). The CDR3 spans 11 residues. The V gene lost 5 bases and the J gene lost 3 bases, with 7 bases spanning the gap. The CDR3 here is CSALSDTEAFF. CDR3 sequence (DNA): TGCAGTGCTCTCAGTGACACTGAAGCTTTCTTT.

This chain links TRBV5-5 with TRBJ1-5; D not resolved. The CDR3 runs to 14 residues. The ends were cut back, 0 bases at V and 4 bases at J, with 8 bases in the middle. The V gene's germline CDR1 is SGHKS and CDR2 YYEKEE (reference sequence). The CDR3: CASSLAGSNQPQHF. CDR3 in DNA: TGTGCCAGCAGCTTGGCGGGGTCGAATCAGCCCCAGCATTTT.

The V call is TRBV7-9, the J call TRBJ1-2; possible D gene TRBD1, 5 bases. The germline CDR1 and CDR2 sequences are SEHNR and FQNEAQ (reference sequence). The CDR3 is made up of 14 amino acids. Deletions cut 6 bases from V and 6 bases from J, with 17 bases between. The CDR3 DNA sequence: TGTGCCAGCAGGGAATCGGGGGGTTTTCATGGCTACACCTTC. Residues: CASRESGGFHGYTF.